This T cell receptor (beta chain) is from a study of early T cells in non-severe SARS-CoV-2 infection. Looking at the study overall: From unsorted whole blood, bulk RNA was sequenced, and the chains remained unpaired.

Each single cDNA molecule received a unique molecular identifier. TCRdb independently ran MiXCR on the 5' RACE reads; one entry per CDR3 protein. Here the sample spans tens of thousands of distinct CDR3 sequences, about 15% being singletons. Whole-study results and caveats: Lookups in VDJdb leaned toward anti-spike CD8 responses and missed private and CD4 specificities.

This clonotype occurred a few times. Antigen unknown. The length of the CDR3 is 14 residues. Trimming took off 0 bases at V and 3 bases at J, with 8 bases between the two ends. CDR1 and CDR2 from the germline V gene are MNHNY and SVGAGI (reference sequence). The V call is TRBV6-6, the J call TRBJ2-5, with D possibly TRBD1 on 6 matching bases. The receptor's source is an adult who was a healthcare worker with PCR-confirmed SARS-CoV-2 infection or an uninfected control (not recorded which). Sequencing used whole blood, obtained at baseline. The CDR3 bases are TGTGCCAGCAGTTACTCGAACAGGGAAGAGACCCAGTACTTC. This sequence encodes CASSYSNREETQYF.